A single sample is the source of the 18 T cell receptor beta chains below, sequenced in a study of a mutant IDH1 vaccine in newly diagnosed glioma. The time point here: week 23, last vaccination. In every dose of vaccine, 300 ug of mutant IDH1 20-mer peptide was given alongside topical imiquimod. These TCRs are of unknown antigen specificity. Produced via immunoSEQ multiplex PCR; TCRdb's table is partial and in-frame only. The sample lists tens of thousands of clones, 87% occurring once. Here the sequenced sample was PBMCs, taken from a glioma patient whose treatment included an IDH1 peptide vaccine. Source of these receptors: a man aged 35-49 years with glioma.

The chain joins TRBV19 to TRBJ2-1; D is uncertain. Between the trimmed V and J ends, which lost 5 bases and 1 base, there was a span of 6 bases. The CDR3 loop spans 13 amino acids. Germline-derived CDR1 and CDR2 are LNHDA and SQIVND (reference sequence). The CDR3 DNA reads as TGTGCCAGTAGTCCTACATCCTACAATGAGCAGTTCTTC. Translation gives CASSPTSYNEQFF.

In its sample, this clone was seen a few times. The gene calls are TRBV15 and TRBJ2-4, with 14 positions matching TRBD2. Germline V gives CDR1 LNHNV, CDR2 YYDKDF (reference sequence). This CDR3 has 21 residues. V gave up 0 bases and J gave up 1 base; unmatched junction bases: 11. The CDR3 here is CATSREGGLAGEGGAKNIQYF. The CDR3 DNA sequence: TGTGCCACCAGCAGAGAAGGGGGACTAGCGGGAGAGGGTGGGGCCAAAAACATTCAGTACTTC.

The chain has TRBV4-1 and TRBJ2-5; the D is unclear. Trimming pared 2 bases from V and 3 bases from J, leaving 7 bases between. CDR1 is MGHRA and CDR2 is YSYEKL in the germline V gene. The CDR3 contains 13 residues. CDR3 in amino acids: CASSQQVEETQYF. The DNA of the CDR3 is TGCGCCAGCAGCCAACAGGTTGAAGAGACCCAGTACTTC.

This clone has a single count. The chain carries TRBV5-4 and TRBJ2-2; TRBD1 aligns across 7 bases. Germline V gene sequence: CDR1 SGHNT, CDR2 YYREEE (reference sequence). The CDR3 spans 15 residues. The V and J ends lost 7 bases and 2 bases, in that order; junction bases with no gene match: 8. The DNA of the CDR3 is TGTGCCAGCTCCCGGTGGACAGGAAACACCGGGGAGCTGTTTTTT. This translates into CASSRWTGNTGELFF.

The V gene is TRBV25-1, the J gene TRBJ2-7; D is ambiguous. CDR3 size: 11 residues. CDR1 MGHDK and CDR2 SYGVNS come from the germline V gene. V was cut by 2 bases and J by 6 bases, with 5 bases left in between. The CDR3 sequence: CASSEIGEQYF. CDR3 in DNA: TGTGCCAGCAGTGAAATAGGCGAGCAGTACTTC.

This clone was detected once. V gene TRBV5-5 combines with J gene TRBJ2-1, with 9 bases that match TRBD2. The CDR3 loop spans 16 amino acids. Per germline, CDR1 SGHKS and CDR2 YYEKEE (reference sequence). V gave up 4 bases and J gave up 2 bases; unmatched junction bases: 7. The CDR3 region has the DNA TGTGCCAGCAGCCCTGGACTAGCGATCACCTACAATGAGCAGTTCTTC. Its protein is CASSPGLAITYNEQFF.

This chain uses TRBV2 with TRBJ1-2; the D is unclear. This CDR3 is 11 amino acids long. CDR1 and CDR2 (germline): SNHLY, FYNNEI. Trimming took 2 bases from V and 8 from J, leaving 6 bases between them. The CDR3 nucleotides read TGTGCCAGCAGTGAATCCCGGGGCTACACCTTC. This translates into CASSESRGYTF.

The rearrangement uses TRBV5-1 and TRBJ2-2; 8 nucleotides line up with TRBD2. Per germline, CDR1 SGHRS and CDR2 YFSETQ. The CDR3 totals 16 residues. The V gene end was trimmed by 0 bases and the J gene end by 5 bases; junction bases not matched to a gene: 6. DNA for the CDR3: TGCGCCAGCAGCTTGGGTAGCGGGATTGCGACCGGGGAGCTGTTTTTT. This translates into CASSLGSGIATGELFF.

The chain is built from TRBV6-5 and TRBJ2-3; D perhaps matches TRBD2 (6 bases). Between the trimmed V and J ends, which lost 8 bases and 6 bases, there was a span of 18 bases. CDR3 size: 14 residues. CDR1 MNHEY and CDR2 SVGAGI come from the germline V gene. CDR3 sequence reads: CASLSFGEADTQYF. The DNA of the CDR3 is TGTGCCAGCCTTTCGTTTGGGGAGGCGGATACGCAGTATTTT.

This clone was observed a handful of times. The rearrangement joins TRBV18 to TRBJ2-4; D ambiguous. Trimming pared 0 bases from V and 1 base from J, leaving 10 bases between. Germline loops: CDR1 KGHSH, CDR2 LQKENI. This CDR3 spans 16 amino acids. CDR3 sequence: CASSPPDGVAKNIQYF. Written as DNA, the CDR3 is TGTGCCAGCTCACCACCGGATGGGGTTGCCAAAAACATTCAGTACTTC.

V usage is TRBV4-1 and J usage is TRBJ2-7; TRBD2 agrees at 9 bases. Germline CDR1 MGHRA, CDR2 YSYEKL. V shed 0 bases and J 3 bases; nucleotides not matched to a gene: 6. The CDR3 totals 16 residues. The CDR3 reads CASSQDWLAGIYEQYF. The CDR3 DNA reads TGCGCCAGCAGCCAAGATTGGCTAGCGGGGATCTACGAGCAGTACTTC.

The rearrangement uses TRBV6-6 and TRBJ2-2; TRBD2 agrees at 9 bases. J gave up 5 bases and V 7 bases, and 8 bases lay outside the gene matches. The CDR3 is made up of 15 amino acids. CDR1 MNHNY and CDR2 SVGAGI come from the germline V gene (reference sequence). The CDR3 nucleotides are TGTGCCAGCAATCCCGGGACTAGCACTACCGGGGAGCTGTTTTTT. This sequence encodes CASNPGTSTTGELFF.

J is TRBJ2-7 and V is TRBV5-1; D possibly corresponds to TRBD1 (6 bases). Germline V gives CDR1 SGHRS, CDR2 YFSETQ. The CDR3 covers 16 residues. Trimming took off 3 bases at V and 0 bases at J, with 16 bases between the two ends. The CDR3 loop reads CASSSTITGTSYEQYF. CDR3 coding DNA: TGCGCCAGCAGCTCAACTATTACAGGGACCTCCTACGAGCAGTACTTC.

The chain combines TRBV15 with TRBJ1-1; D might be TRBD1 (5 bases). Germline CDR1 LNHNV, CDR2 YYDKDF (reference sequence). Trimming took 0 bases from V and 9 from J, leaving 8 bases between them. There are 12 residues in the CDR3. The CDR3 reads CATSRDSGKAFF. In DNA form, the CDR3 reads TGTGCCACCAGCAGAGATTCAGGGAAAGCTTTCTTT.

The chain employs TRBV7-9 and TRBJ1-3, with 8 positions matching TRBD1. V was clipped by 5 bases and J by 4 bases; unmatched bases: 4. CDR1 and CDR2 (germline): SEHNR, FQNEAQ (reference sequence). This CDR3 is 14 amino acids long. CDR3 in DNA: TGTGCCAGCAGCAGGACAGGGCGAGGAAACACCATATATTTT. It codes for CASSRTGRGNTIYF.

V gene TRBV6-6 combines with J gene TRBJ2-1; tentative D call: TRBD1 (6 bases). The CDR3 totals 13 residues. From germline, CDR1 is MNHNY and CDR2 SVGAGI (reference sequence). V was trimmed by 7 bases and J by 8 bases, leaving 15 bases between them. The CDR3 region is CASTLSGVDEQFF. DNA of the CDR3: TGTGCCAGCACCCTGTCAGGGGTCGATGAGCAGTTCTTC.

The CDR3 spells CASSLFPVRGAGQGQETQYF. The CDR3 coding sequence is TGTGCCAGCAGCTTATTTCCCGTGAGGGGAGCGGGGCAAGGACAAGAGACCCAGTACTTC. V and J are TRBV7-3 and TRBJ2-5; 7 bases agree with TRBD2. This CDR3 has 20 residues. V gave up 2 bases and J gave up 2 bases; unmatched junction bases: 20. CDR1 and CDR2 (germline): SGHTA, FQGTGA. Variable domain in full (rest from reference TRBV7-3 and TRBJ2-5): GAGVSQTPSNKVTEKGKYVELRCDPISGHTALYWYRQSLGQGPEFLIYFQGTGAADDSGLPNDRFFAVRPEGSVSTLKIQRTERGDSAVYLCASSLFPVRGAGQGQETQYFGPGTRLLVL.

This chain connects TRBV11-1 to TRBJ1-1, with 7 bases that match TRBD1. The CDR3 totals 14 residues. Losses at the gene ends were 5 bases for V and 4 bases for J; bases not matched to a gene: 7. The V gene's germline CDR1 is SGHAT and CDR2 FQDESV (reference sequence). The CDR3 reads CASSARQGTTEAFF. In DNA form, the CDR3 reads TGTGCCAGCAGCGCCAGACAGGGTACCACTGAAGCTTTCTTT. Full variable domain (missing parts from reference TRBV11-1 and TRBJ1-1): EAEVAQSPRYKITEKSQAVAFWCDPISGHATLYWYRQILGQGPELLVQFQDESVVDDSQLPKDRFSAERLKGVDSTLKIQPAELGDSAMYLCASSARQGTTEAFFGQGTRLTVV.